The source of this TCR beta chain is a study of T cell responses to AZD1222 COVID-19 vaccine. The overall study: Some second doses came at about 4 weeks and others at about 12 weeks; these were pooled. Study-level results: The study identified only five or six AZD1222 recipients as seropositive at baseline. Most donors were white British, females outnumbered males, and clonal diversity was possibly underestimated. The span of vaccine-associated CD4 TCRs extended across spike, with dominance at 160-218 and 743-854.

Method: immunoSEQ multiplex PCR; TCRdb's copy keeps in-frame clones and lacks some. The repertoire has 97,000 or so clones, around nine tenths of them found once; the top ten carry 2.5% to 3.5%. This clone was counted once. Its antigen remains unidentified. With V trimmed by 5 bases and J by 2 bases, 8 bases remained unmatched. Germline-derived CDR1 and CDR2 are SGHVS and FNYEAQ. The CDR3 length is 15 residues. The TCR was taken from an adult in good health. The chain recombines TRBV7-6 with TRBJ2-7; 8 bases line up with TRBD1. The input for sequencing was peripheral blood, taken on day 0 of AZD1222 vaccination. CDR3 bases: TGTGCCAGCAGCAGGGGACAGGAAAGTCCCTACGAGCAGTACTTC. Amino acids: CASSRGQESPYEQYF.